This T cell receptor (beta chain) was captured in a study of tissue T cells after allogeneic stem cell transplantation. Findings and caveats of the study: Across patients, clones rarely overlapped, yet motif clusters were shared tissue-specifically.

The CDR3 is 14 residues long. Unmatched junction bases numbered 2, after V lost 3 bases and J lost 5 bases. CDR1 and CDR2 (germline): NSHNY, SYGAGN. Concerning this clone: Its antigen remains unknown. Mouse names are used for the genes. Coverage ceases 1 residue before the CDR3 finishes, and the germline J gene fills in the end.

Sequencing used immunoSEQ multiplex PCR; TCRdb keeps in-frame clones, though not all of them. The table records roughly 50,000 clones, around 70% of them present only once. Source material: sorted cells pooled from one or two spleens. V usage is TRBV13-1 and J usage is TRBJ2-1, with 10 nucleotides matching TRBD2. The receptor was derived from a pool of C57BL/6 mice in good health. The DNA read from the CDR3 is TGTGCCAGCAGTGCACTGGGGGGGGATGCTGAGCAGTTC. Encoded protein: CASSALGGDAEQF. The entire CDR3 sequence reads CASSALGGDAEQFF.